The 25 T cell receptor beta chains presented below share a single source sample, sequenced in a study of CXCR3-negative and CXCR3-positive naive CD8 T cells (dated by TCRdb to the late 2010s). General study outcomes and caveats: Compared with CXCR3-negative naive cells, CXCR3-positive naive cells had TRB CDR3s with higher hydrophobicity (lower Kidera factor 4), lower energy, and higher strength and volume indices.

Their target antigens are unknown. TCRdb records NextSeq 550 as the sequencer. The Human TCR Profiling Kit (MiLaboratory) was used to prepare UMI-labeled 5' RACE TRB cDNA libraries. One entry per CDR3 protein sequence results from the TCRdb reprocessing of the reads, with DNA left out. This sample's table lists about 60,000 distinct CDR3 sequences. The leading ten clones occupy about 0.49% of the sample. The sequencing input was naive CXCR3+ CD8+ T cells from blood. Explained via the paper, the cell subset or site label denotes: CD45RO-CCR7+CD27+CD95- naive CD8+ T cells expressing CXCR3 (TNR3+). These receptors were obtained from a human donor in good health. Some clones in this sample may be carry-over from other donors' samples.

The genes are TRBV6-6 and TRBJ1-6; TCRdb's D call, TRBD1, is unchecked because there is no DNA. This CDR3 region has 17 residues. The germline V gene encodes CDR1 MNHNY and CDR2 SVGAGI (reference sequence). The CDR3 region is CASSSLFQDSLNSPLHF.

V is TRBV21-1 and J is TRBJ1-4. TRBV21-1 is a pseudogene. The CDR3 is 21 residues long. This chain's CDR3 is CASSAGQPSWVKRLANEKLFF.

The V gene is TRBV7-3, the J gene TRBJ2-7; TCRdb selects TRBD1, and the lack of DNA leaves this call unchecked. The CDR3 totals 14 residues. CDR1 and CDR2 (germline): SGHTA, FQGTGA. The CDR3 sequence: CASSPFPGGYEQYF.

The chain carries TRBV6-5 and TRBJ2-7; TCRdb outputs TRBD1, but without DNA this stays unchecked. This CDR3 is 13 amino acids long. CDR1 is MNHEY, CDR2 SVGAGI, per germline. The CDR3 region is CASRTGDSYEQYF.

CDR3 in amino acids: CASSYPDRGAANEKLFF. V and J are TRBV11-2 and TRBJ1-4; checking the TCRdb D call of TRBD1 is not possible without DNA. In germline, CDR1 is SGHAT, CDR2 FQNNGV. The CDR3 runs 17 residues.

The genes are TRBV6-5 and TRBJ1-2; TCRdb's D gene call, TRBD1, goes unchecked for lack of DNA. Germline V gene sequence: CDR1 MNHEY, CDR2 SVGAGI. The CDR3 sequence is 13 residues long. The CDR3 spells CASSATGYYGYTF.

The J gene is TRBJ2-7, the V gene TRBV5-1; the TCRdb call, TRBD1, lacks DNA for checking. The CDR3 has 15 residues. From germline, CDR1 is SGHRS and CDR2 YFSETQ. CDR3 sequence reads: CASSPLPGQAYEQYF.

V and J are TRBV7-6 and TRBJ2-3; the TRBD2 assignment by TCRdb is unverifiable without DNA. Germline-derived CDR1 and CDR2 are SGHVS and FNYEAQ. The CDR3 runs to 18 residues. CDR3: CASSPGGRGTSGTDVQYF.

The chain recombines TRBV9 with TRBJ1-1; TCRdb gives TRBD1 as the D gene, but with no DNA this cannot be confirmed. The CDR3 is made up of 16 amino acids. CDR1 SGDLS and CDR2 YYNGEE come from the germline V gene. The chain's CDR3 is CASSVGTGGMNTEAFF.

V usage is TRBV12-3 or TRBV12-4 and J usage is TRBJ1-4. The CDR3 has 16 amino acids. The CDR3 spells CASSLALYGYNEKLFF.

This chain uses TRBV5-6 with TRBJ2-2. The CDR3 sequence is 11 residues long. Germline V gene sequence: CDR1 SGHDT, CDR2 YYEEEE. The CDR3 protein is CASSFDGELFF.

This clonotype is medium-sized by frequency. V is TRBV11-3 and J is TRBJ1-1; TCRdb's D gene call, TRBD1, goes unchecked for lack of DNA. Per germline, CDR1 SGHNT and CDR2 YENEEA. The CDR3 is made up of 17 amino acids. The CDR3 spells CASSSPGGTGADREAFF.

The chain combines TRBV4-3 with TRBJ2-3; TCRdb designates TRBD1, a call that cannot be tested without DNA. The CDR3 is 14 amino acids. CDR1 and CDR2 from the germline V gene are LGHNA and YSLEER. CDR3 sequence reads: CASSQGDITDTQYF.

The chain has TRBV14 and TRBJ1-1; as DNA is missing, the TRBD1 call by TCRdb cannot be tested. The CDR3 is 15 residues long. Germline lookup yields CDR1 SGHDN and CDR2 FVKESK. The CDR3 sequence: CASSSYAGTNTEAFF. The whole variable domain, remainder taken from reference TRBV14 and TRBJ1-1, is EAGVTQFPSHSVIEKGQTVTLRCDPISGHDNLYWYRRVMGKEIKFLLHFVKESKQDESGMPNNRFLAERTGGTYSTLKVQPAELEDSGVYFCASSSYAGTNTEAFFGQGTRLTVV.

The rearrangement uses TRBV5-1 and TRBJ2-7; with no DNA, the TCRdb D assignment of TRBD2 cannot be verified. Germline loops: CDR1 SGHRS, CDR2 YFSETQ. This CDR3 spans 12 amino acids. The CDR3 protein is CASSAGGEEQYF.

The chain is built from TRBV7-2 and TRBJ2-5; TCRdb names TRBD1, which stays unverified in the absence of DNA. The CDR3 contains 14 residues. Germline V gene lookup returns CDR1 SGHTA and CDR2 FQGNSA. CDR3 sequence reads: CASQRQGVSETQYF.

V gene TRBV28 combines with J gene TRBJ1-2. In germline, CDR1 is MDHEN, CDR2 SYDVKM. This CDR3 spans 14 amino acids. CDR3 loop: CASSLWGGFSGYTF.

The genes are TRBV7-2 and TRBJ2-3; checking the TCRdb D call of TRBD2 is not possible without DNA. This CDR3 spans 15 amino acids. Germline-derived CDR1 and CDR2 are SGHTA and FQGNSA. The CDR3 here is CASSRGTSGADTQYF.

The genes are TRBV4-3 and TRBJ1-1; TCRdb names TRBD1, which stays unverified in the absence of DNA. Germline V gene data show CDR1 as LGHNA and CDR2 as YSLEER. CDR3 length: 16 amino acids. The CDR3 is CASSQGTGPVTAEAFF.

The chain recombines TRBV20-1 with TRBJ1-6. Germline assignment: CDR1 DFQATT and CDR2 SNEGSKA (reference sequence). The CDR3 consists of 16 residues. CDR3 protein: CSALSLGGVLNSPLHF.

The CDR3 sequence: CASSLPGQNTGELFF. The V call is TRBV7-6, the J call TRBJ2-2. In germline, CDR1 is SGHVS, CDR2 FNYEAQ. This CDR3 has 15 residues.

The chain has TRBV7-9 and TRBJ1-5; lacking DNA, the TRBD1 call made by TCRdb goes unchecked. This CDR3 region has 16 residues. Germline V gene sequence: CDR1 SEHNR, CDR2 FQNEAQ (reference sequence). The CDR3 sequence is CASSLTDSYPNQPQHF.

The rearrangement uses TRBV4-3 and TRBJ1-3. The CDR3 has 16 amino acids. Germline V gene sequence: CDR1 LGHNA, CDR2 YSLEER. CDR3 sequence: CASSQDHRTGGNTIYF.

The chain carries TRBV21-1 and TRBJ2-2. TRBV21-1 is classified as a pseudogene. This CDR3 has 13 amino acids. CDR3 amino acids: CASSNNSPGELFF.

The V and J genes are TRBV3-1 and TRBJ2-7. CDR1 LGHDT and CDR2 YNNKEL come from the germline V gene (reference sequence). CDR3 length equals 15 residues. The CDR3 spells CASSQEPRSSYEQYF.